The sequence of this TCR beta chain was determined in a study of blood T cell repertoires in COVID-19. The wider study: PBMCs, B-cell-depleted T cells, or T cells provided the cDNA or gDNA that made up the material.

Using immunoSEQ multiplex PCR, the repertoire was profiled, and TCRdb retains in-frame clones only, with some absent. The sample gives approximately 210,000 clones, around 81% of which show up once; under 0.95% is in the top ten. This CDR3 spans 20 amino acids. Sequenced material: peripheral blood. V is TRBV21-1 and J is TRBJ1-2; the table gives TRBD1 as D, unverified against the DNA. TRBV21-1 is labeled a pseudogene. This sequence was found in a man aged 60 to 75 with COVID-19, enrolled during active disease. As DNA, the CDR3 is TGTGCCGCTAGCAAATATCGAAACAGCAGAGAGACAGGGCGGAACTATGGCTACACCTTC. Amino acids: CAASKYRNSRETGRNYGYTF.